The 30 T cell receptor beta chains given below trace back to one sample, sequenced in a study of T cell responses to AZD1222 COVID-19 vaccine (dated by TCRdb to about 2021). Libraries were built with the immunoSEQ multiplex PCR assay. Drawn from immuneACCESS, this table holds only the in-frame rearrangements with V and J called that TCRdb kept. Clones are partly lost; checked studies trace under half to an unresolved V gene and leave the rest unexplained. For this sample the table gives around 100,000 clones, of which about 89% were detected only once. The top ten clonotypes cover roughly 7.7% of the sample. Interpreted using the paper, the time point label stands for: baseline before first vaccination. This specimen was peripheral blood, taken on day 0 of AZD1222 vaccination. Source of these receptors: an adult in good health.

The chain has TRBV7-9 and TRBJ1-1, with D perhaps matching TRBD1 (6 bases). Germline assignment: CDR1 SEHNR and CDR2 FQNEAQ (reference sequence). This CDR3 is 14 amino acids long. Trimming left V 3 bases short and J 4 bases short, with 12 bases between. The CDR3 DNA follows: TGTGCCAGCAGCTTGGGGGGGGCTGGCACTGAAGCTTTCTTT. Protein sequence: CASSLGGAGTEAFF.

The gene calls are TRBV7-3 and TRBJ2-1; weak D call: TRBD1 (6 bases). Germline V lookup: CDR1 SGHTA, CDR2 FQGTGA. This CDR3 comprises 13 residues. The V gene lost 5 bases and the J gene lost 3 bases, with 8 bases spanning the gap. For the CDR3, the DNA is TGTGCCAGCAGCGAACAGGGCTACAATGAGCAGTTCTTC. It specifies CASSEQGYNEQFF.

The V call is TRBV24-1, the J call TRBJ2-3, with a weak D call TRBD1 (6 bases). This CDR3 contains 16 residues. From germline, CDR1 is KGHDR and CDR2 SFDVKD. V was shortened by 4 bases and J by 7 bases, with 20 bases between the two germline ends. The DNA for the CDR3 is TGTGCCACCAGTGACCCGACAGGACCCCACCATCATACGCAGTATTTT. Protein product: CATSDPTGPHHHTQYF.

This clone has a handful of counts. The chain couples TRBV4-3 to TRBJ1-1, with D possibly being TRBD1 (6 bases). V lost 3 bases, J lost 7 bases, and 24 bases lay in between. Germline lookup yields CDR1 LGHNA and CDR2 YSLEER. The CDR3 is 17 residues long. DNA for the CDR3: TGCGCCAGCAGCCATGGGCAGGGGCCCCGAGGGAGGGATGAAGCTTTCTTT. Amino acid sequence: CASSHGQGPRGRDEAFF.

In this sample, this clone turned up once. In nucleotides, the CDR3 is TGTGCCAGCTCGGGCTCCGGGGCCAACGTCCTGACTTTC. Protein product: CASSGSGANVLTF. The chain carries TRBV11-3 and TRBJ2-6; D is undetermined. V gave up 8 bases and J gave up 4 bases, with 9 bases separating them. This CDR3 is 13 amino acids long. Looked up from germline, CDR1 is SGHNT and CDR2 is YENEEA.

The chain uses TRBV5-5 and TRBJ1-3, with D possibly being TRBD1 (5 bases). Germline V gene data show CDR1 as SGHKS and CDR2 as YYEKEE (reference sequence). The CDR3 has 17 residues. Between the trimmed V and J ends, which lost 1 base and 0 bases, there was a span of 14 bases. The CDR3 sequence: CASSLRGEQHSGNTIYF. In DNA form, the CDR3 reads TGTGCCAGCAGCTTGCGAGGGGAACAACACTCTGGAAACACCATATATTTT.

The chain uses TRBV19 and TRBJ2-7; unclear D gene. Germline CDR1 LNHDA, CDR2 SQIVND (reference sequence). This CDR3 region has 16 residues. Trimming left V 6 bases short and J 2 bases short, with 20 bases between. The CDR3 DNA follows: TGTGCCAGTAGCAGTATGTGGGCCGGGTCCCCCTACGAGCAGTACTTC. Protein sequence: CASSSMWAGSPYEQYF.

This chain joins TRBV29-1 and TRBJ1-2, with 8 bases that match TRBD1. Germline V gene lookup returns CDR1 SQVTM and CDR2 ANQGSEA. The V segment lost 7 bases and the J segment 4 bases; nucleotides outside the gene matches: 8. The CDR3 runs 13 residues. The CDR3: CSAGQGGAYGYTF. The CDR3, as DNA: TGCAGCGCCGGACAGGGAGGCGCCTATGGCTACACCTTC.

The genes are TRBV5-8 and TRBJ2-7; possible D gene TRBD1, 6 bases. The CDR3 has 12 residues. The V gene's germline CDR1 is SGHTS and CDR2 YDEGEE. V lost 4 bases and J 4 bases, leaving 9 bases between the germline ends. CDR3 in DNA: TGTGCCAGCAGCAGGGACAATTACGAGCAGTACTTC. It translates to CASSRDNYEQYF.

The chain has TRBV6-5 and TRBJ2-1; D ambiguous. V was clipped by 0 bases and J by 0 bases, with 9 bases between them. The CDR3 runs 16 residues. Germline loops: CDR1 MNHEY, CDR2 SVGAGI. In DNA, the CDR3 is TGTGCCAGCAGTTACTCGGCCGGAAGCTCCTACAATGAGCAGTTCTTC. Its translation: CASSYSAGSSYNEQFF.

V is TRBV6-5 and J is TRBJ1-1; 9 nucleotides agree with TRBD1. The CDR3 length is 15 residues. Germline loops: CDR1 MNHEY, CDR2 SVGAGI. J gave up 7 bases and V 4 bases, and 10 bases lay outside the gene matches. CDR3 region: CASSWLSGQGIEAFF. DNA of the CDR3: TGTGCCAGCAGTTGGCTCTCGGGACAGGGAATTGAAGCTTTCTTT.

The chain is built from TRBV5-1 and TRBJ2-2; possibly TRBD2 for D (6 bases). V was trimmed by 3 bases and J by 5 bases, leaving 20 bases between them. CDR3 size: 17 residues. The germline gives CDR1 SGHRS, CDR2 YFSETQ. CDR3 nucleotide sequence: TGCGCCAGCAGCTGGGATACGGGACGGAGGGTTACCGGGGAGCTGTTTTTT. This codes for CASSWDTGRRVTGELFF.

The chain couples TRBV6-5 to TRBJ2-1, with 7 positions matching TRBD2. J lost 1 base, V lost 0 bases, and 0 bases had no gene match. Germline V gene sequence: CDR1 MNHEY, CDR2 SVGAGI. The CDR3 length is 15 residues. In DNA form, the CDR3 reads TGTGCCAGCAGTTACTCGGGAGGGTCCTACAATGAGCAGTTCTTC. Its translation: CASSYSGGSYNEQFF.

This chain links TRBV7-2 with TRBJ1-2, with D unresolved. The CDR3 consists of 13 residues. CDR1 is SGHTA and CDR2 is FQGNSA in the germline V gene. The ends were cut back, 1 base at V and 8 bases at J, with 11 bases in the middle. The CDR3 here is CASSLEISAGYTF. The CDR3 DNA follows: TGTGCCAGCAGCTTAGAAATAAGCGCGGGCTACACCTTC.

V usage is TRBV7-2 and J usage is TRBJ1-2; possibly TRBD1 for D (5 bases). There are 15 residues in the CDR3. The V end lost 5 bases, the J end lost 0 bases, and 13 bases lay between the germline ends. Germline V gene lookup returns CDR1 SGHTA and CDR2 FQGNSA. CDR3 sequence reads: CASSPTGIANYGYTF. In nucleotides, the CDR3 is TGTGCCAGCAGCCCCACAGGAATAGCTAACTATGGCTACACCTTC.

CDR3 DNA sequence: TGTGCCAGCAGTTCCTTTGGGACCGTCTCCTACGAGCAGTACTTC. Its translation is CASSSFGTVSYEQYF. The chain joins TRBV6-2 or TRBV6-3 to TRBJ2-7; D is tentatively TRBD1 or TRBD2 (5 bases each). CDR1 is MNHEY, CDR2 SVGEGT, per germline. V lost 4 bases and J 0 bases, leaving 13 bases between the germline ends. The CDR3 sequence is 15 residues long.

The CDR3: CASSSQGVRETQYF. The CDR3 DNA follows: TGTGCCAGCAGCTCGCAGGGGGTTCGAGAGACCCAGTACTTC. V and J are TRBV5-8 and TRBJ2-5, with TRBD1 matching over 7 bases. The CDR3 is 14 residues long. The germline V gene has CDR1 SGHTS and CDR2 YDEGEE. The ends lost 3 bases at V and 4 bases at J; junction bases unmatched: 6.

The chain links TRBV6-6 to TRBJ1-2; D possibly corresponds to TRBD1 (5 bases). Germline values: CDR1 MNHNY, CDR2 SVGAGI (reference sequence). With 5 bases removed from V and 0 bases from J, the gap between germline ends came to 10 bases. The CDR3 loop spans 14 amino acids. The CDR3 region is CASSGTGANYGYTF. CDR3 DNA sequence: TGTGCCAGCAGTGGGACCGGAGCTAACTATGGCTACACCTTC.

The chain uses TRBV4-3 and TRBJ1-1; D is unclear. This CDR3 region has 14 residues. The germline V gene has CDR1 LGHNA and CDR2 YSLEER. V lost 2 bases and J lost 0, with 7 bases in between. The DNA of the CDR3 is TGCGCCAGCAGCCAATTGGGCATGAACACTGAAGCTTTCTTT. This codes for CASSQLGMNTEAFF.

The chain joins TRBV4-3 to TRBJ1-5; D call uncertain. The CDR3 is 17 residues long. The V end was cut by 3 bases, the J end by 2 bases, with 17 bases between. Germline-derived CDR1 and CDR2 are LGHNA and YSLEER. CDR3 in DNA: TGCGCCAGCAGCCAGGCCTCGTTCCGGGGTGGCAATCAGCCCCAGCATTTT. Amino acid sequence: CASSQASFRGGNQPQHF.

The chain has TRBV18 and TRBJ1-2, with unresolved D. The CDR3 sequence is 14 residues long. Germline V gene sequence: CDR1 KGHSH, CDR2 LQKENI. V was clipped by 3 bases and J by 3 bases, with 11 bases between them. CDR3 region: CASSPDQDDYGYTF. CDR3 in DNA: TGTGCCAGCTCACCGGATCAAGACGACTATGGCTACACCTTC.

The chain carries TRBV28 and TRBJ2-7; D is perhaps TRBD2 (6 bases). The CDR3 spans 12 residues. From germline, CDR1 is MDHEN and CDR2 SYDVKM. The ends were cut back, 6 bases at V and 5 bases at J, with 11 bases in the middle. The CDR3 region is CASRGGVHEQYF. DNA for the CDR3: TGTGCCAGCAGAGGAGGGGTTCACGAGCAGTACTTC.

The J gene is TRBJ2-7, the V gene TRBV7-2; the match to TRBD1 covers 12 bases. The CDR3 extends over 14 amino acids. V gave up 7 bases and J gave up 4 bases; unmatched junction bases: 5. Per germline, CDR1 SGHTA and CDR2 FQGNSA. This chain's CDR3 is CASKPGQGAYEQYF. In nucleotides, the CDR3 is TGTGCCAGCAAGCCGGGACAGGGGGCTTACGAGCAGTACTTC. The variable domain in full, with the rest retrieved from reference TRBV7-2 and TRBJ2-7, is GAGVSQSPSNKVTEKGKDVELRCDPISGHTALYWYRQSLGQGLEFLIYFQGNSAPDKSGLPSDRFSAERTGGSVSTLTIQRTQQEDSAVYLCASKPGQGAYEQYFGPGTRLTVT.

CDR3 DNA: TGTGCCAGCAGCGTAGGTCTGGGACAGGGAGGCACCGGGGAGCTGTTTTTT. This encodes CASSVGLGQGGTGELFF. The chain couples TRBV9 to TRBJ2-2; 9 bases line up with TRBD1. This CDR3 spans 17 amino acids. V lost 0 bases to trimming and J lost 4 bases; unmatched junction nucleotides: 7. The germline V gene encodes CDR1 SGDLS and CDR2 YYNGEE.

This chain uses TRBV5-6 with TRBJ2-2; no clear D gene. Germline-derived CDR1 and CDR2 are SGHDT and YYEEEE. The CDR3 is 13 amino acids. V was shortened by 4 bases and J by 7 bases, with 11 bases between the two germline ends. The CDR3 sequence: CASSGRLVGELFF. CDR3 nucleotide sequence: TGTGCCAGCAGCGGGCGTTTAGTCGGGGAGCTGTTTTTT.

The chain employs TRBV15 and TRBJ2-2, with D hard to call. The CDR3 runs to 15 residues. CDR1 is LNHNV, CDR2 YYDKDF, per germline (reference sequence). V was cut by 2 bases and J by 5 bases, with 12 bases left in between. The CDR3 region has the DNA TGTGCCACCAGCAGACCAACCGGACCAACCGGGGAGCTGTTTTTT. It specifies CATSRPTGPTGELFF.

The chain couples TRBV5-1 to TRBJ2-6, with D perhaps matching TRBD2 (5 bases). Trimming took off 7 bases at V and 0 bases at J, with 14 bases between the two ends. Germline V CDR1 and CDR2: SGHRS, YFSETQ. This CDR3 is 16 amino acids long. The CDR3 coding sequence is TGCGCCAGCGAGGCTAACGGGAACTCTGGGGCCAACGTCCTGACTTTC. The encoded protein is CASEANGNSGANVLTF.

J is TRBJ2-7 and V is TRBV20-1; D possibly corresponds to TRBD2 (6 bases). This CDR3 has 11 residues. Trimming stripped 5 bases from V and 6 bases from J, with 11 bases between. In germline, CDR1 is DFQATT, CDR2 SNEGSKA (reference sequence). The CDR3: CSAWGSGEQYF. The CDR3 region has the DNA TGCAGTGCTTGGGGTAGCGGCGAGCAGTACTTC.

The CDR3 nucleotides read TGTGCCAGCAGTTTATTCTGGACCCGCACCCCCCACGAGCAGTACTTC. Translating gives CASSLFWTRTPHEQYF. This sequence joins TRBV27 and TRBJ2-7; no firm D call. Germline assignment: CDR1 MNHEY and CDR2 SMNVEV (reference sequence). The CDR3 loop spans 16 amino acids. V dropped 1 base and J dropped 5 bases, with 18 bases sitting between them.

This chain joins TRBV7-9 and TRBJ2-3; no firm D call. V was clipped by 1 base and J by 1 base, with 3 bases between them. The CDR3 length is 13 residues. Germline V gene data show CDR1 as SEHNR and CDR2 as FQNEAQ (reference sequence). In DNA form, the CDR3 reads TGTGCCAGCAGCTTAGTGGGCACAGATACGCAGTATTTT. Residues: CASSLVGTDTQYF.